This TCR beta chain was sequenced for a study of CD8 T cell repertoires and HIV-1 epitope variants. Across the whole study: Twenty-five autologous and known Gag and Nef epitope variant peptides each stimulated T cells separately. Enriched T cells were co-cultured with equal numbers of autologous T cell-negative antigen-presenting cells. Study-wide points: Of 9 or 10 antigen-specific beta clonotypes, about 6 appeared to cross-react with escape variants.

In germline, CDR1 is MNHNY, CDR2 SVGAGI (reference sequence). This CDR3 contains 14 residues. V was clipped by 6 bases and J by 6 bases; unmatched bases: 10. This table comes from immunoSEQ multiplex PCR, and its TCRdb copy is limited to in-frame clones, with some not included. The sample lists about 4,500 clones, roughly 66% seen once, with around 40% in the top ten. About this clone: Its antigen is undetermined.

This clonotype originated in a male donor with HIV. The chain links TRBV6-6 to TRBJ1-2; TRBD1 agrees at 7 bases. Sequences were obtained from cultured CD8+ T cells derived from PBMCs. The chain's CDR3 is CASSPQGGADGYTF. The CDR3 DNA reads as TGTGCCAGCAGCCCTCAAGGGGGCGCGGATGGCTACACCTTC.